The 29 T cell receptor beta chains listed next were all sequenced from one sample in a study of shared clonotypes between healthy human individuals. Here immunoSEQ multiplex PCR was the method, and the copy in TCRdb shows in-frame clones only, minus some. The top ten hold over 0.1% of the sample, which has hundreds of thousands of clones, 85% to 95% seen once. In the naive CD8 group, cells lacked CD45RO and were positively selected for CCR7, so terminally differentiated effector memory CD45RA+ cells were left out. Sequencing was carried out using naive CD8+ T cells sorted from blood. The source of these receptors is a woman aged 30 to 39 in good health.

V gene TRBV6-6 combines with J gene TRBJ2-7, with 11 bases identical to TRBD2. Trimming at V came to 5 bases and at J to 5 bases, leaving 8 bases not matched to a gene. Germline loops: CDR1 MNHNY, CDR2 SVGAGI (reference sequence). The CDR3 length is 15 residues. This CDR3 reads CASSKTSGSSDEQYF. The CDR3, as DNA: TGTGCCAGCAGTAAAACTAGCGGGAGCAGTGACGAGCAGTACTTC.

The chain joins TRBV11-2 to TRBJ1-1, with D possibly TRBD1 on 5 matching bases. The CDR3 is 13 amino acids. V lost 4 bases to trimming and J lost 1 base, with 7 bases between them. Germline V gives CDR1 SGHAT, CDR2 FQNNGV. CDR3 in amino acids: CASSWDANTEAFF. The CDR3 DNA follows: TGTGCCAGCAGCTGGGACGCGAACACTGAAGCTTTCTTT.

The CDR3, as DNA: TGTGCCAGCAGAGGGAATTTCGGGGAGCTGTTTTTT. Translated: CASRGNFGELFF. The gene calls are TRBV5-4 and TRBJ2-2; D unresolved. This CDR3 has 12 amino acids. Trimming took 5 bases from V and 7 from J, leaving 9 bases between them. CDR1 and CDR2 (germline): SGHNT, YYREEE (reference sequence).

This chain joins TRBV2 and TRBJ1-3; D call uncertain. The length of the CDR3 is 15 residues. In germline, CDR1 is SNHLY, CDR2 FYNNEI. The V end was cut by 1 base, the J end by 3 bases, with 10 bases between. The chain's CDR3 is CASSEGRVRGNTIYF. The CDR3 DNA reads TGTGCCAGCAGTGAAGGGAGGGTTCGTGGAAACACCATATATTTT.

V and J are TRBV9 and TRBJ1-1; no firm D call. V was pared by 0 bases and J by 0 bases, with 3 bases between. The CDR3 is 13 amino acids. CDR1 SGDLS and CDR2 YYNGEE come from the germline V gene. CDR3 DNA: TGTGCCAGCAGCGTAGATGTGAACACTGAAGCTTTCTTT. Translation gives CASSVDVNTEAFF.

The CDR3 sequence: CASSHRLAGGYEQYF. CDR3 DNA sequence: TGCGCCAGCAGCCACCGACTAGCGGGAGGTTACGAGCAGTACTTC. J is TRBJ2-7 and V is TRBV4-1, with 13 nucleotides matching TRBD2. This CDR3 comprises 15 residues. Germline V gene data show CDR1 as MGHRA and CDR2 as YSYEKL. Losses at the gene ends were 3 bases for V and 4 bases for J; bases not matched to a gene: 3.

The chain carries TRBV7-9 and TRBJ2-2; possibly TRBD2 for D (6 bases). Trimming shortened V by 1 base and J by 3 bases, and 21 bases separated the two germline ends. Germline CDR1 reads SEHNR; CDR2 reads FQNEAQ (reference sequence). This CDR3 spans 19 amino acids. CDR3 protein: CASSLVSWDGGTHTGELFF. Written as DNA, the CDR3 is TGTGCCAGCAGCTTAGTTTCCTGGGACGGCGGGACTCACACCGGGGAGCTGTTTTTT.

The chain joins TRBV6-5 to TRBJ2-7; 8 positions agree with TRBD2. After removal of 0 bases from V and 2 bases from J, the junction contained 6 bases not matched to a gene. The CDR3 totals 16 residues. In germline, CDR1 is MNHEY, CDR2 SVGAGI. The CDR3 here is CASSYSMRGEAYEQYF. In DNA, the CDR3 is TGTGCCAGCAGTTACTCCATGCGGGGGGAAGCCTACGAGCAGTACTTC.

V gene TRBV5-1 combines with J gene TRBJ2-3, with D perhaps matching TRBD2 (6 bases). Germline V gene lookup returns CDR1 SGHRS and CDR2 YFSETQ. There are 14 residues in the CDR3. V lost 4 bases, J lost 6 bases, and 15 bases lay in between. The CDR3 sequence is CASSVRGTRDTQYF. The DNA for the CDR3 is TGCGCCAGCAGCGTCCGGGGGACGAGGGATACGCAGTATTTT.

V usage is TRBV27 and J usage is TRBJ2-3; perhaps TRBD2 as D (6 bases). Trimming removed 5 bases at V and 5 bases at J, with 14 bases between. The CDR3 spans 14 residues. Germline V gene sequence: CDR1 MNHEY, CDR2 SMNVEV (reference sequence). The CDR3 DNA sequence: TGTGCCAGCAGTGGGACCCCCGGGGGAGATACGCAGTATTTT. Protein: CASSGTPGGDTQYF.

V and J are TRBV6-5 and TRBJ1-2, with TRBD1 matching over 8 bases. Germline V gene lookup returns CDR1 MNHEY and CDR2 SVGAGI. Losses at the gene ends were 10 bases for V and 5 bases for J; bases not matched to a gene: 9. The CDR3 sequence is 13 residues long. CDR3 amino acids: CATLGTGGYGYTF. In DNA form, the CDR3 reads TGTGCCACCCTCGGAACAGGGGGGTATGGCTACACCTTC.

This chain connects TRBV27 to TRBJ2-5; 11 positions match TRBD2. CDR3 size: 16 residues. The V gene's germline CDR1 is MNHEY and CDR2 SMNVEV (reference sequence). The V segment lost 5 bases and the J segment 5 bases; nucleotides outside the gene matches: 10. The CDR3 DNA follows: TGTGCCAGCAGTCCAGAGACTAGCGGGATGGGGGAGACCCAGTACTTC. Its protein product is CASSPETSGMGETQYF.

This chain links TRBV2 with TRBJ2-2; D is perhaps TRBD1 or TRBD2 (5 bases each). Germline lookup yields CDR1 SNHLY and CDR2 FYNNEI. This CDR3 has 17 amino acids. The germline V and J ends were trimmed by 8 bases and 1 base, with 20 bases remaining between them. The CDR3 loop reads CASRRGIRVMNTGELFF. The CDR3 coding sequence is TGTGCCAGCCGCCGGGGAATCAGGGTAATGAACACCGGGGAGCTGTTTTTT.

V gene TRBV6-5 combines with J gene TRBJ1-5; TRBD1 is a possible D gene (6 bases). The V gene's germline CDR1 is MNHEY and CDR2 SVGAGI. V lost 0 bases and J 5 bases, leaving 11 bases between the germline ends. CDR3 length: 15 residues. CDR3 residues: CASSYSGRGDQPQHF. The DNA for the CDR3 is TGTGCCAGCAGTTACTCGGGGAGGGGGGATCAGCCCCAGCATTTT.

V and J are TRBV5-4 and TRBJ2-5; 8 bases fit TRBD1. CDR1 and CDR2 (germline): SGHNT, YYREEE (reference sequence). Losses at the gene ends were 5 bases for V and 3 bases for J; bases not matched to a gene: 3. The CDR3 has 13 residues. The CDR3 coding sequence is TGTGCCAGCAGACAGGGGGGAGAAGAGACCCAGTACTTC. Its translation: CASRQGGEETQYF. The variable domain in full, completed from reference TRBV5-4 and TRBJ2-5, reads ETGVTQSPTHLIKTRGQQVTLRCSSQSGHNTVSWYQQALGQGPQFIFQYYREEENGRGNFPPRFSGLQFPNYSSELNVNALELDDSALYLCASRQGGEETQYFGPGTRLLVL.

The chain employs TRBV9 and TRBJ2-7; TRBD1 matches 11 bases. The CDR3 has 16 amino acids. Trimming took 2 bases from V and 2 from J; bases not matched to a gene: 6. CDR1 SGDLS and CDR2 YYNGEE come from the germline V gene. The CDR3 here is CASSVFAGQGAYEQYF. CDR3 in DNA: TGTGCCAGCAGCGTCTTTGCGGGACAGGGGGCCTACGAGCAGTACTTC.

The DNA for the CDR3 is TGTGCCAGCAGTTCCGGACGGTCAACGCTTAACTACGAGCAGTACTTC. It yields the protein CASSSGRSTLNYEQYF. V gene TRBV28 combines with J gene TRBJ2-7, with D hard to call. The germline gives CDR1 MDHEN, CDR2 SYDVKM. The CDR3 totals 16 residues. With 4 bases removed from V and 3 bases from J, the gap between germline ends came to 19 bases.

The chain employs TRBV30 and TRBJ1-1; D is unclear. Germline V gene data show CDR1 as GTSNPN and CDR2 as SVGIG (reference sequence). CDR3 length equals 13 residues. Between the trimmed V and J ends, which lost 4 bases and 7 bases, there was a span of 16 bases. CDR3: CAWTPLGSGEAFF. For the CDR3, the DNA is TGTGCCTGGACTCCACTGGGGTCTGGTGAAGCTTTCTTT. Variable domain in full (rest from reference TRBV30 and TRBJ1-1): SQTIHQWPATLVQPVGSPLSLECTVEGTSNPNLYWYRQAAGRGLQLLFYSVGIGQISSEVPQNLSASRPQDRQFILSSKKLLLSDSGFYLCAWTPLGSGEAFFGQGTRLTVV.

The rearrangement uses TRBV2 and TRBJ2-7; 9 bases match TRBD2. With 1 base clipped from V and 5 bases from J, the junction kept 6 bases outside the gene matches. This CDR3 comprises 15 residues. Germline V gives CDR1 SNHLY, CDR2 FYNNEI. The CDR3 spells CASSEGAGGVDEQYF. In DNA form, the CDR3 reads TGTGCCAGCAGTGAAGGAGCGGGAGGTGTCGACGAGCAGTACTTC.

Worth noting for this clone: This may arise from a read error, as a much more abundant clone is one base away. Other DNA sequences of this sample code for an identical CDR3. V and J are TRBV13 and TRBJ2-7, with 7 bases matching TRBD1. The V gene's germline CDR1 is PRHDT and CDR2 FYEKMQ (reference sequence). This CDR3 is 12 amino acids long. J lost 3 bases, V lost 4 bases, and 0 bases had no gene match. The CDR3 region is CASSSGGYEQYF. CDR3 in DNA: TGTGCCAGCAGCTCAGGGGGCTACGAGCAGTACTTC.

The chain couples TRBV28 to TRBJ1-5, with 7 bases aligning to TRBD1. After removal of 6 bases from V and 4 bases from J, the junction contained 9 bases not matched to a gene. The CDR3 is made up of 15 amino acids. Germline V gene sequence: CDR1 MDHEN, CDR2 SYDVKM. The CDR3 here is CASRRQTGRNQPQHF. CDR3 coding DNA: TGTGCCAGCAGGAGACAGACAGGGAGGAATCAGCCCCAGCATTTT.

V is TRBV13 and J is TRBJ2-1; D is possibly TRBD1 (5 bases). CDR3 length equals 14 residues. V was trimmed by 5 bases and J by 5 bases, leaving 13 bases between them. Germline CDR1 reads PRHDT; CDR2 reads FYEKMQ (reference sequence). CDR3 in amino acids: CASSPRQPNNEQFF. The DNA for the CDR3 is TGTGCCAGCAGCCCGAGACAGCCGAACAATGAGCAGTTCTTC.

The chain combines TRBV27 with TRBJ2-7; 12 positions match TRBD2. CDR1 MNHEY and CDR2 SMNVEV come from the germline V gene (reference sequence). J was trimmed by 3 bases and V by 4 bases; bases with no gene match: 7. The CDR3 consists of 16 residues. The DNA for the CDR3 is TGTGCCAGCAGTTCCCGACTAGCGGGAGAGATCTACGAGCAGTACTTC. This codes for CASSSRLAGEIYEQYF.

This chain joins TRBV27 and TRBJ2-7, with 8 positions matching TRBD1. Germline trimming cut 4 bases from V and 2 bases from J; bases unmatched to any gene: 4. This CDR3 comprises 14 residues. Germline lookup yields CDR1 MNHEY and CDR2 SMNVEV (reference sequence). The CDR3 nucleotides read TGTGCCAGCAGTTGGGGGACAGGCACCTACGAGCAGTACTTC. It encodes CASSWGTGTYEQYF.

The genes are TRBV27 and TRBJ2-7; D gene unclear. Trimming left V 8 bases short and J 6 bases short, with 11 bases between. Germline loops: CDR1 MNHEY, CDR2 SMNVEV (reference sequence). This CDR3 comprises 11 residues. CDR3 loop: CASSSAVEQYF. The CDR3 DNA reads TGTGCCAGCTCAAGCGCCGTCGAGCAGTACTTC.

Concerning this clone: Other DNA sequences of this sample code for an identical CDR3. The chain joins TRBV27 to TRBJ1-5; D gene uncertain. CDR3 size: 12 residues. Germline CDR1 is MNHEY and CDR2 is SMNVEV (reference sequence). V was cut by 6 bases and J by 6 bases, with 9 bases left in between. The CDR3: CASSQGSQPQHF. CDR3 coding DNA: TGTGCCAGCAGCCAAGGGTCTCAGCCCCAGCATTTT.

The CDR3 reads CSVPITGTGYEQYF. In DNA form, the CDR3 reads TGCAGCGTTCCTATAACCGGGACGGGCTACGAGCAGTACTTC. This chain links TRBV29-1 with TRBJ2-5, with D possibly being TRBD1 or TRBD2 (5 bases each). The DNA end is a closer match to TRBJ2-7, so the J assignment may be wrong. The V gene's germline CDR1 is SQVTM and CDR2 ANQGSEA. The CDR3 is made up of 14 amino acids.

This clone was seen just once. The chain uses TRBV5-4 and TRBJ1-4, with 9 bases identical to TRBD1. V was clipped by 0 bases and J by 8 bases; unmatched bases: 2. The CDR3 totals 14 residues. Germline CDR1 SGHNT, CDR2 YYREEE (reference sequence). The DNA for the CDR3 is TGTGCCAGCAGCTTGGGACAGGGGGGAGAAAAACTGTTTTTT. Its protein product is CASSLGQGGEKLFF.

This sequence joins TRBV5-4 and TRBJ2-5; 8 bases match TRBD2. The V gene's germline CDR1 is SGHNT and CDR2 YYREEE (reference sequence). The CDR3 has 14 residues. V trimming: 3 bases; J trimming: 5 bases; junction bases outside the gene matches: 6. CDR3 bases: TGTGCCAGCAGCTCCTTAGCGGGATTCGAGACCCAGTACTTC. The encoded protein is CASSSLAGFETQYF.